This section outlines one T cell receptor (beta chain) sequence together with its context. Antigen: not known. TCRdb re-called the RT-PCR reads through MiXCR, storing one row per CDR3 protein. The table lists 650,000 to 700,000 distinct CDR3 sequences, less than 20% of them singletons. The data belong to a study of response to subunit inactivated influenza vaccine. Whole-study results and caveats: Authors suggested seasonal influenza vaccinations each recruit few new T cells.

Germline CDR1 SGHAT, CDR2 FQDESV (reference sequence). With V trimmed by 8 bases and J by 0 bases, 11 bases remained unmatched. This CDR3 is built from 18 residues. The sequencing here drew on PBMCs from blood, taken 11 to 12 days after vaccination. The chain uses TRBV11-1 and TRBJ2-3; TRBD2 aligns across 13 bases. The sequence was obtained from a man in his forties or fifties who received an inactivated influenza vaccine. The CDR3 DNA reads as TGTGCCAGCGGTTCCGGGACTAGCGGGGCCACTAGCACAGATACGCAGTATTTT. Its translation: CASGSGTSGATSTDTQYF.